The 32 T cell receptor beta chains reported below all come from one sample, sequenced in a study of cytomegalovirus exposure and HLA in healthy donors. It was with 60 Vbeta and 13 Jbeta primers that the PCR ran. Produced via immunoSEQ multiplex PCR; TCRdb's table is partial and in-frame only. The table has about 150,000 clones, roughly 72% seen once. The sample was PBMCs. All receptors come from a man in his forties in good health and CMV-seronegative.

The V call is TRBV21-1, the J call TRBJ2-7; the table's D call, TRBD1, was not checked against the DNA. TRBV21-1 is a pseudogene. The CDR3 spans 14 residues. Here the CDR3 DNA reads TGTGCCAGCAGCAGACACAGGGGGCTCTACGAGCAGTACTTC. This sequence encodes CASSRHRGLYEQYF.

CDR3 nucleotides: TGTGCCAGCAGTTCACGACAGACCCCCTACGAGCAGTACTTC. Protein: CASSSRQTPYEQYF. The chain carries TRBV27 and TRBJ2-7, with TRBD1 as a possible D gene (5 bases). Germline loops: CDR1 MNHEY, CDR2 SMNVEV (reference sequence). The germline V and J ends were trimmed by 4 bases and 2 bases, with 12 bases remaining between them. The CDR3 length is 14 residues.

A single count supports this clone. The J gene is TRBJ1-6, the V gene TRBV18; no clear D. Trimming left V 3 bases short and J 5 bases short, with 11 bases between. Germline V gene lookup returns CDR1 KGHSH and CDR2 LQKENI. The CDR3 loop spans 15 amino acids. In DNA, the CDR3 is TGTGCCAGCTCACCGACTACGGCAAATAATTCACCCCTCCACTTT. This sequence encodes CASSPTTANNSPLHF. The whole variable domain, filled in from reference TRBV18 and TRBJ1-6, reads NAGVMQNPRHLVRRRGQEARLRCSPMKGHSHVYWYRQLPEEGLKFMVYLQKENIIDESGMPKERFSAEFPKEGPSILRIQQVVRGDSAAYFCASSPTTANNSPLHFGNGTRLTVT.

This clone was seen just once. CDR3 nucleotides: TGTGCCAGTAGGTCTGAGATGGACACTGAAGCTTTCTTT. Translated, it gives CASRSEMDTEAFF. This sequence joins TRBV19 and TRBJ1-1, with no clear D. The CDR3 is 13 amino acids. Germline lookup yields CDR1 LNHDA and CDR2 SQIVND (reference sequence). The V gene lost 6 bases and the J gene lost 3 bases, with 11 bases spanning the gap.

A word on this clone: The sample holds other DNA sequences that translate to the same CDR3. The J gene is TRBJ2-1, the V gene TRBV10-2; 10 bases map to TRBD2. Germline V gives CDR1 WSHSY, CDR2 SAAADI. The trim removed 3 bases at V and 10 bases at J, leaving 3 bases unmatched. CDR3 length: 13 residues. The CDR3, as DNA: TGCGCCAGCAGTGATCTAGCGGGAGACGAGCAGTTCTTC. Protein sequence: CASSDLAGDEQFF.

This clone showed up just a few times. The chain has TRBV4-2 and TRBJ2-1; weak D call: TRBD2 (6 bases). The CDR3 has 15 amino acids. The V and J ends lost 6 bases and 6 bases respectively, with 18 bases between them. Germline CDR1 reads LGHNA; CDR2 reads YNFKEQ. The CDR3 nucleotides are TGTGCCAGCAGTGTGACTAGGGTCGAACCCAATGAGCAGTTCTTC. Translation gives CASSVTRVEPNEQFF.

The chain has TRBV9 and TRBJ1-2; D is ambiguous. Trimming pared 0 bases from V and 8 bases from J, leaving 14 bases between. This CDR3 contains 14 residues. Germline V gene lookup returns CDR1 SGDLS and CDR2 YYNGEE. The CDR3 bases are TGTGCCAGCAGCGTAGCTGGGCGGGGTGGAGGCTACACCTTC. Translation gives CASSVAGRGGGYTF.

The V gene is TRBV19, the J gene TRBJ2-5, with no clear D. V was clipped by 8 bases and J by 2 bases, with 12 bases between them. In germline, CDR1 is LNHDA, CDR2 SQIVND (reference sequence). This CDR3 has 13 amino acids. The CDR3 protein is CASRVLGQETQYF. The CDR3 nucleotides are TGTGCCAGTCGGGTATTGGGTCAAGAGACCCAGTACTTC.

The genes are TRBV15 and TRBJ2-3; TRBD2 is a possible D gene (5 bases). V dropped 1 base and J dropped 2 bases, with 13 bases sitting between them. The germline gives CDR1 LNHNV, CDR2 YYDKDF (reference sequence). The CDR3 covers 16 residues. The CDR3: CATSRADFDLTDTQYF. The CDR3 DNA sequence: TGTGCCACCAGCAGAGCGGACTTTGACCTCACAGATACGCAGTATTTT.

The chain has TRBV5-4 and TRBJ2-5, with D possibly being TRBD2 (5 bases). The end of the DNA aligns better with TRBJ2-7, so the J call may be wrong. CDR3 length equals 13 residues. Germline V lookup: CDR1 SGHNT, CDR2 YYREEE (reference sequence). The CDR3 region is CASSRVSEGEQYF. CDR3 bases: TGTGCCAGCAGCCGCGTGTCCGAGGGCGAGCAGTACTTC.

Here the CDR3 reads CASSLAPYEQYF. The CDR3 region has the DNA TGCGCCAGCAGCTTGGCCCCATACGAGCAGTACTTC. This chain joins TRBV5-1 and TRBJ2-5; no firm D call. With the DNA end fitting TRBJ2-7 better, the J assignment may be wrong. Germline V gene sequence: CDR1 SGHRS, CDR2 YFSETQ. The CDR3 spans 12 residues.

This chain joins TRBV29-1 and TRBJ2-3; 7 bases are shared with TRBD2. CDR3 length: 17 residues. Germline V lookup: CDR1 SQVTM, CDR2 ANQGSEA. V was pared by 3 bases and J by 0 bases, with 12 bases of the junction left unmatched. CDR3 loop: CSVEGGGRLHSTDTQYF. CDR3 bases: TGCAGCGTTGAGGGGGGAGGGAGGCTCCATAGCACAGATACGCAGTATTTT.

The V gene is TRBV4-1, the J gene TRBJ2-7, with D maybe TRBD1 (5 bases). The CDR3 consists of 15 residues. V lost 3 bases and J 1 base, leaving 13 bases between the germline ends. Germline values: CDR1 MGHRA, CDR2 YSYEKL. CDR3 residues: CASSQFSGLSYEQYV. The CDR3 DNA sequence: TGCGCCAGCAGCCAGTTTTCAGGGCTGTCCTACGAGCAGTACGTC.

This clone was picked up a small number of times. This rearrangement joins TRBV4-1 to TRBJ1-4; 8 bases agree with TRBD1. CDR3 length: 18 amino acids. The junction had 11 bases not matched to a gene; V was cut back by 2 bases and J by 3 bases. Germline loops: CDR1 MGHRA, CDR2 YSYEKL. CDR3 sequence (DNA): TGCGCCAGCAGCCAACCTACAGGGGGAAGAGTGTCTAATGAAAAACTGTTTTTT. This codes for CASSQPTGGRVSNEKLFF.

The chain carries TRBV7-6 and TRBJ1-3; TRBD1 is a possible D gene (5 bases). CDR1 is SGHVS and CDR2 is FNYEAQ in the germline V gene. The V gene lost 1 base and the J gene lost 3 bases, with 13 bases spanning the gap. The CDR3 is 16 residues long. CDR3 sequence reads: CASSLGPGGGGNTIYF. The CDR3 nucleotides read TGTGCCAGCAGCTTAGGCCCCGGGGGTGGTGGAAACACCATATATTTT.

Comment on this clone: Compared with germline, one end of the junction differs, possibly owing to a read error. The chain is built from TRBV9 and TRBJ2-7, with D possibly matching TRBD2 (6 bases). CDR1 and CDR2 from the germline V gene are SGDLS and YYNGEE. CDR3 length equals 15 residues. The chain's CDR3 is CASSVDLGLSSEQYF. The CDR3, as DNA: TGTGCCAGCAGCGTAGATCTGGGACTCTCCTCCGAGCAGTACTTC. Full variable domain (outside the CDR3, taken from reference TRBV9 and TRBJ2-7): DSGVTQTPKHLITATGQRVTLRCSPRSGDLSVYWYQQSLDQGLQFLIQYYNGEERAKGNILERFSAQQFPDLHSELNLSSLELGDSALYFCASSVDLGLSSEQYFGPGTRLTVT.

J is TRBJ1-1 and V is TRBV27; 7 bases agree with TRBD1. Germline values: CDR1 MNHEY, CDR2 SMNVEV (reference sequence). The CDR3 sequence is 12 residues long. With V trimmed by 3 bases and J by 12 bases, 7 bases remained unmatched. The CDR3 protein is CASSFHRGRPFF. Written as DNA, the CDR3 is TGTGCCAGCAGTTTTCACAGGGGCCGTCCTTTCTTT.

This rearrangement joins TRBV12-5 to TRBJ2-7; TRBD2 aligns across 7 bases. Germline values: CDR1 LGHNT, CDR2 FRNRAP. The CDR3 is 15 residues long. The trim removed 7 bases at V and 2 bases at J, leaving 11 bases unmatched. CDR3 in DNA: TGTGCTAGTGTCTTGGTGGGAGGGTATCCCTACGAGCAGTACTTC. Protein product: CASVLVGGYPYEQYF.

V and J are TRBV6-5 and TRBJ2-1; TRBD2 matches 7 bases. Germline trimming cut 5 bases from V and 4 bases from J; bases unmatched to any gene: 5. Germline V gene data show CDR1 as MNHEY and CDR2 as SVGAGI. CDR3 length: 14 amino acids. As DNA, the CDR3 is TGTGCCAGCAGTCAGCGGGAACTATACAATGAGCAGTTCTTC. It encodes CASSQRELYNEQFF.

V usage is TRBV19 and J usage is TRBJ2-2; 9 bases map to TRBD1. J was trimmed by 6 bases and V by 4 bases; bases with no gene match: 9. Per the germline V gene, CDR1 is LNHDA and CDR2 is SQIVND (reference sequence). The CDR3 covers 16 residues. The CDR3 region is CASSTPGQGLAGELFF. As DNA, the CDR3 is TGTGCCAGTAGTACCCCGGGACAGGGATTGGCCGGGGAGCTGTTTTTT. Filled out from reference TRBV19 and TRBJ2-2, the complete variable domain reads DGGITQSPKYLFRKEGQNVTLSCEQNLNHDAMYWYRQDPGQGLRLIYYSQIVNDFQKGDIAEGYSVSREKKESFPLTVTSAQKNPTAFYLCASSTPGQGLAGELFFGEGSRLTVL.

This chain connects TRBV18 to TRBJ1-1, with D maybe TRBD1 (5 bases). Germline assignment: CDR1 KGHSH and CDR2 LQKENI. Deletions cut 2 bases from V and 1 base from J, with 8 bases between. CDR3 length: 14 residues. This CDR3 is CASSPRTPNTEAFF. The CDR3 nucleotides read TGTGCCAGCTCACCAAGGACACCGAACACTGAAGCTTTCTTT.

The chain joins TRBV30 to TRBJ2-7; 9 bases match TRBD1. The germline gives CDR1 GTSNPN, CDR2 SVGIG (reference sequence). The CDR3 contains 14 residues. Germline trimming cut 2 bases from V and 3 bases from J; bases unmatched to any gene: 5. The DNA of the CDR3 is TGTGCCTGGAGTCCGGGACAGGGAGACTACGAGCAGTACTTC. Translating it yields CAWSPGQGDYEQYF.

The genes are TRBV21-1 and TRBJ1-2. TRBV21-1 is tagged as a pseudogene. This CDR3 has 10 residues. The CDR3 DNA follows: TGTGCCAGCAGGCCGGGGAACTACACCTTC. Its translation is CASRPGNYTF.

V gene TRBV6-5 combines with J gene TRBJ2-7, with 9 nucleotides matching TRBD2. The germline gives CDR1 MNHEY, CDR2 SVGAGI. V shed 4 bases and J 6 bases; nucleotides not matched to a gene: 7. The CDR3 contains 14 residues. The CDR3 is CASSLGAGGTEQYF. DNA of the CDR3: TGTGCCAGCAGTTTGGGAGCGGGAGGAACCGAGCAGTACTTC.

The J gene is TRBJ1-1, the V gene TRBV19; D may be TRBD1 (5 bases). Germline CDR1 LNHDA, CDR2 SQIVND (reference sequence). Trimming took off 6 bases at V and 1 base at J, with 18 bases between the two ends. This CDR3 comprises 16 residues. The CDR3: CASSPNKGRGNTEAFF. DNA for the CDR3: TGTGCCAGTAGCCCAAATAAGGGGCGCGGGAACACTGAAGCTTTCTTT.

The V call is TRBV6-1, the J call TRBJ2-1, with 7 bases lining up with TRBD2. The V gene end was trimmed by 6 bases and the J gene end by 12 bases; junction bases not matched to a gene: 11. The CDR3 contains 13 residues. Germline values: CDR1 MNHNS, CDR2 SASEGT. This CDR3 reads CASSSTSAQGQFF. The CDR3 DNA reads TGTGCCAGCAGCTCTACTAGCGCTCAAGGGCAGTTCTTC.

CDR3 sequence reads: CASSEGVAGGGLNEQFF. The CDR3 nucleotides read TGCGCCAGCAGTGAGGGGGTTGCGGGAGGAGGGCTCAATGAGCAGTTCTTC. The chain links TRBV10-1 to TRBJ2-1; 8 nucleotides agree with TRBD2. The CDR3 runs to 17 residues. The V gene's germline CDR1 is WNHNN and CDR2 SYGVQD (reference sequence). V gave up 2 bases and J gave up 6 bases; unmatched junction bases: 12.

The V and J genes are TRBV28 and TRBJ2-7; tentative D call: TRBD2 (7 bases). The CDR3 runs 15 residues. Trimming took off 8 bases at V and 5 bases at J, with 22 bases between the two ends. Germline CDR1 is MDHEN and CDR2 is SYDVKM. The CDR3 sequence: CASRGGGGDPNEQYF. CDR3 coding DNA: TGTGCCAGCCGAGGAGGGGGGGGCGATCCCAACGAGCAGTACTTC.

The chain recombines TRBV28 with TRBJ2-2, with D possibly TRBD2 on 7 matching bases. Germline V CDR1 and CDR2: MDHEN, SYDVKM. The CDR3 runs 15 residues. V was shortened by 3 bases and J by 7 bases, with 15 bases between the two germline ends. The CDR3 region is CASSFGGGGSGELFF. CDR3 bases: TGTGCCAGCAGTTTTGGAGGGGGGGGCAGCGGGGAGCTGTTTTTT.

This chain links TRBV2 with TRBJ1-5; no reliable D call. Germline-derived CDR1 and CDR2 are SNHLY and FYNNEI. The V end lost 1 base, the J end lost 3 bases, and 7 bases lay between the germline ends. CDR3 size: 14 residues. CDR3 loop: CASSEDPNNQPQHF. The CDR3 DNA sequence: TGTGCCAGCAGTGAAGACCCTAACAATCAGCCCCAGCATTTT.

Remarks on this clone: An end of the junction differs from the germline gene, which may be a read error. The J gene is TRBJ2-4, the V gene TRBV6-6; 8 positions match TRBD2. The germline V gene has CDR1 MNHNY and CDR2 SVGAGI (reference sequence). This CDR3 region has 14 residues. The CDR3 here is CASSYRGGKNSQYF. The DNA for the CDR3 is TGTGCCAGCAGTTATCGGGGGGGGAAAAACAGTCAGTACTTC.

CDR3 DNA: TGTGCCAGCAGTTATCGGGCTAGCGGGAATGGAGAGCTGTTTTTT. This translates into CASSYRASGNGELFF. V gene TRBV6-6 combines with J gene TRBJ2-2; 9 positions match TRBD2. With 3 bases clipped from V and 11 bases from J, the junction kept 10 bases outside the gene matches. This CDR3 is 15 amino acids long. The germline V gene has CDR1 MNHNY and CDR2 SVGAGI (reference sequence).